The present entry profiles one T cell receptor beta chain with its context. The target antigen is unknown. This sample is part of a study of shared clonotypes between healthy human individuals. General study results and limits: The study found lower generation probabilities in non-shared clonotypes than in those shared by all four donors.

The protocol was immunoSEQ multiplex PCR, while the TCRdb copy is restricted to in-frame clones and leaves out a portion. In the table there are around 980,000 clones, approximately 78% of which are singletons. The TCR was taken from a man younger than 35 in good health. Some clones in this sample may be carry-over from other donors' samples. Input material: memory CD4+ T cells from PBMCs. Indicated subset: CD45RA-negative fraction.

This chain's CDR3 is CASSQDVQGWGYTF. In nucleotides, the CDR3 is TGCGCCAGCAGCCAAGATGTACAGGGCTGGGGCTACACCTTC. The chain links TRBV4-1 to TRBJ1-2; TRBD1 might be the D (6 bases). V gave up 0 bases and J gave up 8 bases, with 13 bases separating them. CDR1 is MGHRA and CDR2 is YSYEKL in the germline V gene. The CDR3 spans 14 residues.